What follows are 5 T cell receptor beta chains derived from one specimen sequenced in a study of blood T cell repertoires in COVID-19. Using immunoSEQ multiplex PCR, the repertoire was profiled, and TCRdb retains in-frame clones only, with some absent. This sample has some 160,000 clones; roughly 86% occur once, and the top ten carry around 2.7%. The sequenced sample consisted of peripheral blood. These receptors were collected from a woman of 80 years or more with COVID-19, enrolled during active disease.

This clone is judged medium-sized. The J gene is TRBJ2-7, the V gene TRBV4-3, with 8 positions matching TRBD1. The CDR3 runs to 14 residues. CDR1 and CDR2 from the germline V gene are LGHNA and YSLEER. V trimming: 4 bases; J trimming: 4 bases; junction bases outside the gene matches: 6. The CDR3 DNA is TGCGCCAGCAGCCCTTACAGGGGGATATACGAGCAGTACTTC. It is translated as CASSPYRGIYEQYF.

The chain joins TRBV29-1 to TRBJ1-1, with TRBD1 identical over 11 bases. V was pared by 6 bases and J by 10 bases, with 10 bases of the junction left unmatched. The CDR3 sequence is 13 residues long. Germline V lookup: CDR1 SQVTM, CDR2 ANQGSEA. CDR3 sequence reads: CSVVRDRGSRAFF. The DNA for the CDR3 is TGCAGCGTAGTCCGGGACAGGGGGTCGCGAGCTTTCTTT.

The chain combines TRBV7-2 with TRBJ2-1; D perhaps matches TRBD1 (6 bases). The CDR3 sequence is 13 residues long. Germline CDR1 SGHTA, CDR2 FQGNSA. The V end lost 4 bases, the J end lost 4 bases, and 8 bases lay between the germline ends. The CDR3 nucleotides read TGTGCCAGCAGCTCAGACAGGTACAATGAGCAGTTCTTC. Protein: CASSSDRYNEQFF.

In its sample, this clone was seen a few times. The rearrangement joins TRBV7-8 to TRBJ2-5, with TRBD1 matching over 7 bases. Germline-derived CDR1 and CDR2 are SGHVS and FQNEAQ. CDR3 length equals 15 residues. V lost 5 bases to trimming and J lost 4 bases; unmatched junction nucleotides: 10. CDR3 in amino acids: CASSTNRGGGETQYF. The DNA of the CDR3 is TGTGCCAGCAGCACAAACAGGGGTGGTGGAGAGACCCAGTACTTC. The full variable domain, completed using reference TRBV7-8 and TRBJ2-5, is GAGVSQSPRYKVAKRGQDVALRCDPISGHVSLFWYQQALGQGPEFLTYFQNEAQLDKSGLPSDRFFAERPEGSVSTLKIQRTQQEDSAVYLCASSTNRGGGETQYFGPGTRLLVL.

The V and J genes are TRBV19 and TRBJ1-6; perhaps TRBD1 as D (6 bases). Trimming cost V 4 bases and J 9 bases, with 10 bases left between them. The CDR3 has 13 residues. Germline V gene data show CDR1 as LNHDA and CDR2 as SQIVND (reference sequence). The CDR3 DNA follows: TGTGCCAGTAGTACAGGGGTTGGTTCACCCCTCCACTTT. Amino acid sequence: CASSTGVGSPLHF.